These T cell receptor beta chains were read from a single sample in a study of blood T cell repertoires in COVID-19. Assay used: immunoSEQ multiplex PCR; TCRdb lists only in-frame clones, some missing. This sample has about 45,000 clones, with over 70% found just once. The specimen was peripheral blood. These receptors all come from a man between 65 and 80 years old with acute or convalescent COVID-19. CDR3s include the opening cysteine and the closing phenylalanine or tryptophan. A D gene is named only where the DNA matches it firmly. Some rows mark clone size as missing; the rest say once, few, many or name a class of expanded clone.

V gene: TRBV6-5
clone size: .
J gene: TRBJ2-7
D gene: TRBD1
CDR3 DNA: TGTGCCAGCACCCCTACGGGACAGGGAATGGAGCAGTACTTC
CDR3 protein: CASTPTGQGMEQYF

V gene: TRBV30
clone size: .
J gene: TRBJ1-4
D gene: .
CDR3 DNA: TGTGCCTGGAGTTCAGGGGTCGGGGAAAAACTGTTTTTT
CDR3 protein: CAWSSGVGEKLFF

V gene: TRBV24-1
clone size: .
J gene: TRBJ1-2
D gene: .
CDR3 DNA: TGTGCCACCAGTGATTCCCACAGGGACGGCTACACCTTC
CDR3 protein: CATSDSHRDGYTF

V gene: TRBV9
clone size: few
J gene: TRBJ1-1
D gene: .
CDR3 DNA: TGTGCCAGCAGTTGGGCAGGGGAGATCACTGAAGCTTTCTTT
CDR3 protein: CASSWAGEITEAFF

V gene: TRBV28
clone size: .
J gene: TRBJ1-1
D gene: TRBD1
CDR3 DNA: TGTGCCAGCAGGACAGGGGTGATGAACACTGAAGCTTTCTTT
CDR3 protein: CASRTGVMNTEAFF

V gene: TRBV5-1
clone size: .
J gene: TRBJ2-1
D gene: TRBD1
CDR3 DNA: TGCGCCAGCAGCGGGGGACAGGGGCCCTACAATGAGCAGTTCTTC
CDR3 protein: CASSGGQGPYNEQFF

V gene: TRBV18
clone size: .
J gene: TRBJ2-1
D gene: .
CDR3 DNA: TGTGCCAGCTCACCTCCAACGGGGGTAAATGAGCAGTTCTTC
CDR3 protein: CASSPPTGVNEQFF

V gene: TRBV6-6
clone size: .
J gene: TRBJ1-4
D gene: .
CDR3 DNA: TGTGCCAGCAGGGGGAGGGGTATTAGGGGTGAAAAACTGTTTTTT
CDR3 protein: CASRGRGIRGEKLFF

V gene: TRBV30
clone size: once
J gene: TRBJ1-6
D gene: .
CDR3 DNA: TGTGCCTGGAGAGCAGGATCTTATTCACCCCTCCACTTT
CDR3 protein: CAWRAGSYSPLHF

V gene: TRBV4-2
clone size: .
J gene: TRBJ1-2
D gene: .
CDR3 DNA: TGTGCCAGCAGCCAACTATATGGATTTATCGACTATAGCTACACCTTC
CDR3 protein: CASSQLYGFIDYSYTF

V gene: TRBV6-6
clone size: .
J gene: TRBJ1-1
D gene: .
CDR3 DNA: TGTGCCAGCAAGGGGGAAAGGAGCGAAGCTTTCTTT
CDR3 protein: CASKGERSEAFF

V gene: TRBV27
clone size: many
J gene: TRBJ2-7
D gene: TRBD2
CDR3 DNA: TGTGCCAGCAGTTTAACCTCGACAGCGGGGGAGCAGTACTTC
CDR3 protein: CASSLTSTAGEQYF

V gene: TRBV6-6
clone size: .
J gene: TRBJ2-1
D gene: .
CDR3 DNA: TGTGCCAGCAGTTACTCCTTTTCGCGGGCAAGTGAGCAGTTCTTC
CDR3 protein: CASSYSFSRASEQFF

V gene: TRBV19
clone size: .
J gene: TRBJ1-1
D gene: .
CDR3 DNA: TGTGCCAGTAGTGGACCGGGACTGGGGACTTTGAACACTGAAGCTTTCTTT
CDR3 protein: CASSGPGLGTLNTEAFF

V gene: TRBV7-9
clone size: once
J gene: TRBJ2-7
D gene: TRBD1
CDR3 DNA: TGTGCCAGCAGCGACCGGGACAGGGGCTACGAGCAGTACTTC
CDR3 protein: CASSDRDRGYEQYF

V gene: TRBV7-2
clone size: .
J gene: TRBJ1-6
D gene: .
CDR3 DNA: TGTGCCAGCAGCTTAATGACAGCCTATAATTCACCCCTCCACTTT
CDR3 protein: CASSLMTAYNSPLHF